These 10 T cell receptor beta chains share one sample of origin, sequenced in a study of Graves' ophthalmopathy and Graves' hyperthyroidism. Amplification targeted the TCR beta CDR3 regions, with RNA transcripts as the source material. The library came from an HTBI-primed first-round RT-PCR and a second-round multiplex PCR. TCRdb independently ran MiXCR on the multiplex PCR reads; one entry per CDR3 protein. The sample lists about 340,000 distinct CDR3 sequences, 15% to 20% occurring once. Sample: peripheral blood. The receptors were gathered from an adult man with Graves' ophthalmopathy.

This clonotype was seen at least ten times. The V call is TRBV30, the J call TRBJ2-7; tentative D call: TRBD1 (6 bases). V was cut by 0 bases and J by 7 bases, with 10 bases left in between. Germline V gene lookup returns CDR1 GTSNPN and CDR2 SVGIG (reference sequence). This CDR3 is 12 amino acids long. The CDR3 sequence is CAWSVPTGEQYF. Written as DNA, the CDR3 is TGTGCCTGGAGTGTACCAACAGGGGAGCAGTACTTC.

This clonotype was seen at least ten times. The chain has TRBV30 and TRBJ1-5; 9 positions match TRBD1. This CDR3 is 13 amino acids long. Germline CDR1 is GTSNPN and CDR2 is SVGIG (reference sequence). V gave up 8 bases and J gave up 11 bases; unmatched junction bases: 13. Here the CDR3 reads CAAGQGLLQAQHF. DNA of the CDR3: TGTGCCGCCGGACAGGGGCTCCTACAGGCCCAGCATTTT.

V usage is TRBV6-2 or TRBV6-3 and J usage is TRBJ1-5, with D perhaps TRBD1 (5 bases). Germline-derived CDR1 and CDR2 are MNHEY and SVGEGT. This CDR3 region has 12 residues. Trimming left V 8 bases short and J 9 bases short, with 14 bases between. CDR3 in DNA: TGTGCCAGCCGGGAAGGGGCAGCGCCCCAGCATTTT. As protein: CASREGAAPQHF.

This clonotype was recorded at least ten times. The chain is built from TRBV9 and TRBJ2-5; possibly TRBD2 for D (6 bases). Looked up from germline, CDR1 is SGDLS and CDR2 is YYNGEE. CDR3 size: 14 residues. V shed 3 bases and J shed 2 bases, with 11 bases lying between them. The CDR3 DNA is TGTGCCAGCAGCGCGGGGGTGGAGCAAGAGACCCAGTACTTC. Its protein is CASSAGVEQETQYF.

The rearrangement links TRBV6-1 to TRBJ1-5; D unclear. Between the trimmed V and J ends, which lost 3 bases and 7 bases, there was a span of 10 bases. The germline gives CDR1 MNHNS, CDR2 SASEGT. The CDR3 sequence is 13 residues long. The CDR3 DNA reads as TGTGCCAGCAGTGATACCGGTAAGCAGCCCCAGCATTTT. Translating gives CASSDTGKQPQHF.

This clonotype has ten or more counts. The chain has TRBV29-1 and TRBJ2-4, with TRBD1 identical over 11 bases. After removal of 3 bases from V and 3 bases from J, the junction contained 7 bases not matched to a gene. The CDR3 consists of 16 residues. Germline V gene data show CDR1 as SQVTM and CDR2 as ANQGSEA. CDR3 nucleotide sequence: TGCAGCGTTGAGTTCTGGGACAGGGGGGGCAAAAACATTCAGTACTTC. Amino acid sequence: CSVEFWDRGGKNIQYF. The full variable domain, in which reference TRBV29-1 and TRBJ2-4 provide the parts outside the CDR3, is SAVISQKPSRDICQRGTSLTIQCQVDSQVTMMFWYRQQPGQSLTLIATANQGSEATYESGFVIDKFPISRPNLTFSTLTVSNMSPEDSSIYLCSVEFWDRGGKNIQYFGAGTRLSVL.

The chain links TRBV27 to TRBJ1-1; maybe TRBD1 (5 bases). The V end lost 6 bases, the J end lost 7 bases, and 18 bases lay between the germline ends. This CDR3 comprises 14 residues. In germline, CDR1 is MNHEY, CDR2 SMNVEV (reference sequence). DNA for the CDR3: TGTGCCAGCAGCCCCGGGGGAATGGTAGGTGAAGCTTTCTTT. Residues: CASSPGGMVGEAFF.

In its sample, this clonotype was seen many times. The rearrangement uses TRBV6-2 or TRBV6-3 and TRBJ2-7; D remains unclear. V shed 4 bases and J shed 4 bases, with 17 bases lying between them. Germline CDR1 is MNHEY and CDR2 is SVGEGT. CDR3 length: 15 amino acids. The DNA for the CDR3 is TGTGCCAGCAGTTTAGGGCCGCCAGCTGTTTACGAGCAGTACTTC. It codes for CASSLGPPAVYEQYF.

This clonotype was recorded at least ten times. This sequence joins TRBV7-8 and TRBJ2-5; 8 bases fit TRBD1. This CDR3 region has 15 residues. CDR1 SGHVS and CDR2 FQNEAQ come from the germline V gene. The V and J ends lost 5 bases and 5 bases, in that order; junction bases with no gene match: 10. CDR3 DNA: TGTGCCAGCAGCCCCCGGACAGGGATTAGCGAGACCCAGTACTTC. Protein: CASSPRTGISETQYF.

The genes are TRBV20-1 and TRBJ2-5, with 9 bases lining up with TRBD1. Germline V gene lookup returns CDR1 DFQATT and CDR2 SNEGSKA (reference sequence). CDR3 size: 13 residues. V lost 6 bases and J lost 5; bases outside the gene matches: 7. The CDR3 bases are TGCAGTGCCCCAGGACAGGGGCTGGAGACCCAGTACTTC. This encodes CSAPGQGLETQYF.